Below, 16 T cell receptor beta chains from the same sample are listed, as sequenced in a study of blood T cell repertoires in COVID-19. Assay: immunoSEQ multiplex PCR; the TCRdb copy retains only in-frame clones and omits some. The data contain around 160,000 clones, about four fifths of them singletons. Sequencing was performed on PBMCs or T cells enriched from blood (not recorded which). All receptors derive from a woman aged 55-69 years who had recovered from COVID-19.

V and J are TRBV27 and TRBJ1-6; 7 bases match TRBD1. Germline CDR1 is MNHEY and CDR2 is SMNVEV (reference sequence). J gave up 7 bases and V 3 bases, and 6 bases lay outside the gene matches. The CDR3 runs to 15 residues. The CDR3 DNA follows: TGTGCCAGCAGTTTTGGACAGGCTCCGAATTCACCCCTCCACTTT. It specifies CASSFGQAPNSPLHF.

The DNA of the CDR3 is TGTGCCAGCAGATCAATCCAGGCGGGGGAGACCCAGTACTTC. Translating gives CASRSIQAGETQYF. This rearrangement joins TRBV27 to TRBJ2-5; TRBD2 might be the D (6 bases). The CDR3 loop spans 14 amino acids. Trimming cost V 6 bases and J 5 bases, with 16 bases left between them. Germline CDR1 is MNHEY and CDR2 is SMNVEV (reference sequence).

In this sample, this clone turned up once. The V call is TRBV6-5, the J call TRBJ2-2; 11 bases match TRBD2. CDR1 and CDR2 (germline): MNHEY, SVGAGI. The CDR3 consists of 15 residues. J gave up 5 bases and V 6 bases, and 5 bases lay outside the gene matches. DNA of the CDR3: TGTGCCAGCAGGGATCTAGCGGGGGGTACCGGGGAGCTGTTTTTT. Its protein is CASRDLAGGTGELFF.

The chain combines TRBV5-1 with TRBJ1-1; 7 nucleotides line up with TRBD1. Germline V lookup: CDR1 SGHRS, CDR2 YFSETQ. This CDR3 has 13 amino acids. Unmatched junction bases numbered 5, after V lost 2 bases and J lost 7 bases. The CDR3 here is CASSLAGQDEAFF. The CDR3 nucleotides read TGCGCCAGCAGCTTAGCAGGACAGGATGAAGCTTTCTTT.

Regarding this clone: The sample has other DNA sequences that encode this CDR3 too. The V call is TRBV12-3 or TRBV12-4, the J call TRBJ2-7, with no clear D. The CDR3 has 11 amino acids. The V end lost 5 bases, the J end lost 4 bases, and 6 bases lay between the germline ends. For the CDR3, the DNA is TGTGCCAGCAGTCCCGGGTACGAGCAGTACTTC. This sequence encodes CASSPGYEQYF.

This chain uses TRBV2 with TRBJ1-5; weak D call: TRBD1 (6 bases). The CDR3 consists of 14 residues. Germline CDR1 reads SNHLY; CDR2 reads FYNNEI. Trimming pared 5 bases from V and 3 bases from J, leaving 11 bases between. CDR3 in amino acids: CASSQQGDNQPQHF. The CDR3, as DNA: TGTGCCAGCAGTCAACAGGGTGACAATCAGCCCCAGCATTTT.

The count of this clone is one. The CDR3 region is CASSPTAATNEKLFF. In nucleotides, the CDR3 is TGTGCCAGCTCACCGACGGCGGCCACTAATGAAAAACTGTTTTTT. The chain uses TRBV18 and TRBJ1-4, with D uncertain. Germline CDR1 and CDR2: KGHSH and LQKENI. The length of the CDR3 is 15 residues. The V end lost 3 bases, the J end lost 2 bases, and 10 bases lay between the germline ends.

The chain has TRBV6-4 and TRBJ2-3; the match to TRBD2 covers 14 bases. The CDR3 sequence is 15 residues long. Trimming cost V 6 bases and J 4 bases; bases outside gene matches: 3. CDR1 is MRHNA and CDR2 is SNTAGT in the germline V gene. The CDR3 region is CASRRLAGGSDTQYF. Written as DNA, the CDR3 is TGTGCCAGCAGGAGACTAGCGGGGGGGTCAGATACGCAGTATTTT.

V and J are TRBV19 and TRBJ2-3, with a tentative D call TRBD2 (5 bases). This CDR3 has 15 residues. The V gene's germline CDR1 is LNHDA and CDR2 SQIVND (reference sequence). Trimming stripped 5 bases from V and 4 bases from J, with 16 bases between. The CDR3 DNA reads TGTGCCAGTAGTCGGGAAGGGAACCGGCCAGATACGCAGTATTTT. This translates into CASSREGNRPDTQYF.

This clone was recorded only once. The chain uses TRBV4-2 and TRBJ2-1; 11 positions match TRBD2. The germline V gene has CDR1 LGHNA and CDR2 YNFKEQ. With V trimmed by 3 bases and J by 4 bases, 2 bases remained unmatched. The CDR3 covers 15 residues. The CDR3 spells CASSHSGGEYNEQFF. The CDR3 region has the DNA TGTGCCAGCAGCCATAGCGGGGGGGAATACAATGAGCAGTTCTTC.

This chain connects TRBV29-1 to TRBJ2-3; possible D gene TRBD2, 7 bases. V lost 1 base and J lost 6, with 14 bases in between. The CDR3 has 14 amino acids. The germline V gene encodes CDR1 SQVTM and CDR2 ANQGSEA. CDR3 amino acids: CSVEVTGGRDTQYF. CDR3 nucleotides: TGCAGCGTTGAAGTTACGGGGGGCCGGGATACGCAGTATTTT.

CDR3 protein: CASSFGAQETQYF. CDR3 in DNA: TGTGCCAGCAGCTTCGGAGCTCAAGAGACCCAGTACTTC. The chain couples TRBV11-2 to TRBJ2-5; D not certain. Trimming stripped 3 bases from V and 2 bases from J, with 7 bases between. The germline CDR1 and CDR2 sequences are SGHAT and FQNNGV. This CDR3 contains 13 residues.

The chain uses TRBV3-1 (or the pseudogene TRBV3-2) and TRBJ2-2, with TRBD1 identical over 8 bases. Germline CDR1 reads LGHDT; CDR2 reads YNNKEL (reference sequence). The V gene end was trimmed by 4 bases and the J gene end by 13 bases; junction bases not matched to a gene: 14. This CDR3 region has 15 residues. The CDR3 is CASSLQGASGGGLFF. CDR3 DNA: TGTGCCAGCAGCCTTCAGGGGGCCTCCGGAGGTGGGCTGTTTTTT.

This clone was detected only once. The chain joins TRBV12-5 to TRBJ2-1, with D possibly TRBD2 on 6 matching bases. The germline V and J ends were trimmed by 7 bases and 6 bases, with 19 bases remaining between them. The CDR3 length is 15 residues. The V gene's germline CDR1 is LGHNT and CDR2 FRNRAP. CDR3 bases: TGTGCTAGTGAACCTTCCTATAAGCGGGCCAATGAGCAGTTCTTC. Protein sequence: CASEPSYKRANEQFF.

For this clone: Other nucleotide sequences in the sample specify the same CDR3. Here the CDR3 DNA reads TGTGCCAGCAGTTTATACAGAGCAGAGACCCAGTACTTC. This encodes CASSLYRAETQYF. The chain carries TRBV12-3 or TRBV12-4 and TRBJ2-5, with no clear D. The ends were cut back, 2 bases at V and 4 bases at J, with 8 bases in the middle. The CDR3 runs 13 residues.

The rearrangement joins TRBV30 to TRBJ1-1; D perhaps matches TRBD1 (5 bases). V was shortened by 1 base and J by 2 bases, with 8 bases between the two germline ends. This CDR3 region has 13 residues. Germline CDR1 GTSNPN, CDR2 SVGIG (reference sequence). This CDR3 reads CAWSGQSNTEAFF. The CDR3 coding sequence is TGTGCCTGGAGTGGACAGTCTAACACTGAAGCTTTCTTT.